This T cell receptor beta chain was recovered during a study of cytomegalovirus exposure and HLA in healthy donors. Notes on the study in general: TCR beta sequences reportedly predicted the HLA-A and HLA-B alleles of most subjects accurately.

Concerning this clone: Its specificity is not known.

With 60 Vbeta and 13 Jbeta primers, the PCR was carried out. Assay used: immunoSEQ multiplex PCR; TCRdb lists only in-frame clones, some missing. Of 80,000 to 100,000 clones in the sample, roughly 81% were seen once. In nominal health when sampled, donors likely had unrecorded immune exposures nonetheless. Germline loops: CDR1 SGHTA, CDR2 FQGNSA. This CDR3 is built from 15 residues. V gave up 5 bases and J gave up 5 bases; unmatched junction bases: 10. The material sequenced was PBMCs. This TCR was recovered from a man aged 35-49 years in good health and CMV-seronegative. The J gene is TRBJ1-1, the V gene TRBV7-2; 8 bases line up with TRBD1. DNA for the CDR3: TGTGCCAGCAGCCCGAGGACAGGGTTGGGGACTGAAGCTTTCTTT. It yields the protein CASSPRTGLGTEAFF.